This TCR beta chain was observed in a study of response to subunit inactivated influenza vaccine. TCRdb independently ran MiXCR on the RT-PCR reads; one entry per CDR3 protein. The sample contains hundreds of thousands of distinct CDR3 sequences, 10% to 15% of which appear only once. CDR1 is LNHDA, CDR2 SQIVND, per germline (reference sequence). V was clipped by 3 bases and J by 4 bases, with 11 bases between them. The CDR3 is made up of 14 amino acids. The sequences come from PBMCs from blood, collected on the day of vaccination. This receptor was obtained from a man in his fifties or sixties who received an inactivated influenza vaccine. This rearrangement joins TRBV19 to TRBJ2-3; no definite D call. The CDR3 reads CASSIPYLADTQYF. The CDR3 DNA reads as TGTGCCAGTAGTATCCCTTACTTAGCAGATACGCAGTATTTT.